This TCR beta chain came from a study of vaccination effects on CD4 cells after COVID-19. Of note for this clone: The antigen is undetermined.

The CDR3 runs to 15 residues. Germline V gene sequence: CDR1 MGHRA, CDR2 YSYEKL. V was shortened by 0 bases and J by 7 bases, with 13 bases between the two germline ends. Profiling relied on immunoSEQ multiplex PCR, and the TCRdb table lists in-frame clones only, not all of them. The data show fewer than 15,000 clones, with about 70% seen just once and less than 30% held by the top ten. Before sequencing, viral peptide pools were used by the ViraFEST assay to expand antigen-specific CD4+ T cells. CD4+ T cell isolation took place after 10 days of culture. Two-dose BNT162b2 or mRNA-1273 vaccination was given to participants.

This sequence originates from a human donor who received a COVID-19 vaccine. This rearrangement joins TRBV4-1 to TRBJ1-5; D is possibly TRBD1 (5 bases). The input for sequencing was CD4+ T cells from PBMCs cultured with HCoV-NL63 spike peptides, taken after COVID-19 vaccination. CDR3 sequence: CASSQDWGFDQPQHF. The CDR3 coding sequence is TGCGCCAGCAGCCAAGATTGGGGGTTTGACCAGCCCCAGCATTTT.